This T cell receptor (beta chain) is from a study of Ad26.COV2.S vaccination and SARS-CoV-2 variants. This CDR3 spans 14 amino acids. Germline V CDR1 and CDR2: GTSNPN, SVGIG (reference sequence). J gave up 5 bases and V 1 base, and 5 bases lay outside the gene matches. TCRdb keeps only in-frame clones here, not all; method: immunoSEQ multiplex PCR. Of 240,000 or so clones in the sample, around nine tenths were seen once. Treatment indicated: roughly 20 received Ad26.COV2.S at low or high dose, single or two shots; roughly five received placebo; per-sample allocation not given. The study sampled participants on day 63 after the first vaccine or placebo injection.

The clonotype originates from a person aged 18 to 59 who received the Ad26.COV2.S COVID-19 vaccine or a placebo. The genes are TRBV30 and TRBJ1-1; TRBD1 agrees at 9 bases. The input for sequencing was peripheral blood, taken in a trial of Ad26.COV2.S vaccine versus placebo. CDR3 sequence reads: CAWSATGGRTEAFF. The CDR3 coding sequence is TGTGCCTGGAGTGCCACAGGGGGCCGGACTGAAGCTTTCTTT.